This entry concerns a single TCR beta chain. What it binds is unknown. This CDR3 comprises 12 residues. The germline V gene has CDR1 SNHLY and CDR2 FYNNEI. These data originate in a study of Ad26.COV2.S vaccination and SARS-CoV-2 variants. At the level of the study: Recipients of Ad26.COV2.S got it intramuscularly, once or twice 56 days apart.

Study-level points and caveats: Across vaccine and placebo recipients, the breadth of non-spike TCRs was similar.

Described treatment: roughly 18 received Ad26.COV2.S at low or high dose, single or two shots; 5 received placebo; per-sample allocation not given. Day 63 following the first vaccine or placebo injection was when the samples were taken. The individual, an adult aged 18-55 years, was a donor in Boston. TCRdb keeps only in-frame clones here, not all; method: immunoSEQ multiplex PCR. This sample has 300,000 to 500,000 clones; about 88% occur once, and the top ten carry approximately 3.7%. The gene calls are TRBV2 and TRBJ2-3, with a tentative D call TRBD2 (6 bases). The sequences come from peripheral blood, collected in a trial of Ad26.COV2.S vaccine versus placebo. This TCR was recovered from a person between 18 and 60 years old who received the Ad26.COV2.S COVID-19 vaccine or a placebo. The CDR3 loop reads CASFGGLDTQYF. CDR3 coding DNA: TGTGCAAGCTTCGGGGGATTGGATACGCAGTATTTT.